The rows below give T cell receptor beta chains drawn from one sample of a study of blood T cell repertoires in COVID-19. This table comes from immunoSEQ multiplex PCR, and its TCRdb copy is limited to in-frame clones, with some not included. This sample has a few hundred thousand clones, with about nine tenths found just once. Sequencing was done on a sample of peripheral blood. These TCRs come from a woman between 25 and 40 years old with COVID-19, enrolled during active disease. CDR3s include the opening cysteine and the closing phenylalanine or tryptophan.

j_gene	v_gene	CDR3aa
TRBJ1-1	TRBV19	CASSRSPGSLGSTEAFF
TRBJ1-5	TRBV18	CASSPTGNGYQPQHF
TRBJ1-1	TRBV19	CASKPPDMNTEAFF
TRBJ1-4	TRBV5-1	CASSVREGEKLFF
TRBJ2-7	TRBV7-2	CASSSTGGTAYEQYF
TRBJ1-2	TRBV29-1	CSVEEGPGQGNYGYTF
TRBJ2-1	TRBV19	CATRTSSYNEQFF
TRBJ1-4	TRBV4-2	CASSSGQGIEKLFF
TRBJ2-2	TRBV24-1	CATSDFGYGGYPGRGTGELFF
TRBJ2-7	TRBV5-1	CASSSAGSYEQYF
TRBJ2-1	TRBV10-2	CASSLLAGGNNEQFF
TRBJ2-3	TRBV5-1	CASSSPLEAGTPYTQYF
TRBJ2-7	TRBV28	CASSLSGLAGGGYEQYF
TRBJ2-2	TRBV2	CASKRSGGYTGELFF
TRBJ2-3	TRBV10-3	CAISGLAGGPRRTDTQYF
TRBJ1-4	TRBV6-6	CASSPSSANEKLFF
TRBJ2-7	TRBV28	CASSLPSGGDRYEQYF
TRBJ2-5	TRBV11-3	CASSLGAIPQETQYF
TRBJ2-5	TRBV5-6	CASSLLPTSGRETQYF
TRBJ2-7	TRBV29-1	CSVEGPFRERWQGKTHEQYF
TRBJ2-1	TRBV5-1	CASSRQREAYNEQFF
TRBJ2-1	TRBV7-9	CASSSPSGRENEQFF
TRBJ2-7	TRBV5-1	CASSLALVSGSSYEQYF
TRBJ1-2	TRBV28	CASSSTSGQGYYGYTF
TRBJ2-2	TRBV27	CASNTGPYTGELFF
TRBJ2-5	TRBV3-1/TRBV3-2	CASPVKLPARREATQYF
TRBJ1-1	TRBV7-8	CASSLGSERLAGAFF
TRBJ2-2	TRBV10-2	CASAIASGGAGELFF
TRBJ1-2	TRBV5-1	CASSTTGLHGYTF
TRBJ1-2	TRBV11-2	CASSSRTGAFGYTF
TRBJ2-6	TRBV19	CASSRTGGAGANVLTF
TRBJ1-2	TRBV6-2/TRBV6-3	CASSFPDRTGYGYTF
TRBJ1-2	TRBV7-9	CASSPQGARYGYTF
TRBJ2-7	TRBV2	CASRGGGAPLEQYF
TRBJ2-3	TRBV5-1	CASRTGTSGSVGTDTQYF
TRBJ1-6	TRBV7-2	CASSRWGGARRYSPLHF
TRBJ2-1	TRBV5-1	CASSLGVARSGPYNEQFF
TRBJ1-2	TRBV6-5	CASSYSDRGYGYTF
TRBJ1-2	TRBV5-8	CASSYRGRGYGYTF
TRBJ2-1	TRBV6-5	CATGDPSYNEQFF
TRBJ2-7	TRBV11-2	CASSLGGETYEQYF
TRBJ2-2	TRBV11-3	CASSPGLAPGELFF
TRBJ2-3	TRBV28	CASSLQGLSTDTQYF
TRBJ2-2	TRBV27	CASSFHNTGELFF
TRBJ2-1	TRBV3-1/TRBV3-2	CASSQATSGRLREQFF
TRBJ2-3	TRBV2	CASRREGQGDTQYF
TRBJ2-3	TRBV18	CASSPRYYTDTQYF
TRBJ2-1	TRBV11-2	CASSLHGGAGNEQFF
TRBJ1-6	TRBV5-4	CASSLDRATGNSPLHF
TRBJ2-3	TRBV7-2	CASSLVWAGSTDTQYF
TRBJ1-1	TRBV14	CASSPRLGNTEAFF
TRBJ1-2	TRBV14	CASSQGASFYGYTF
TRBJ2-7	TRBV6-2/TRBV6-3	CASSWTGNSYEQYF
TRBJ2-3	TRBV7-8	CASSSRTSGSTDTQYF
TRBJ2-6	TRBV14	CASSQSPRSSGANVLTF
TRBJ2-5	TRBV5-1	CASRTSGGVETQYF
TRBJ1-3	TRBV19	CASSISSRGSGNTIYF
TRBJ2-3	TRBV5-1	CASSLGLAGGPGDTQYF
TRBJ1-2	TRBV6-6	CASSFFDSSYGYTF